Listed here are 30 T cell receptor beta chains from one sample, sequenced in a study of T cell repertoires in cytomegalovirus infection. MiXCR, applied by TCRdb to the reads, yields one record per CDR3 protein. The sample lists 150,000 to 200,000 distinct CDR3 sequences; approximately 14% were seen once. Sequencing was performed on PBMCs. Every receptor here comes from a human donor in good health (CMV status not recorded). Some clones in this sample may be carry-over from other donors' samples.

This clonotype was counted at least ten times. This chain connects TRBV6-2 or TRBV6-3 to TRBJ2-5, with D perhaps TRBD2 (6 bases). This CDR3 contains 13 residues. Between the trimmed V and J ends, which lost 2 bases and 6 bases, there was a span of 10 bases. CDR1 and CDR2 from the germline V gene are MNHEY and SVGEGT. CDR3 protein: CASSYGGRQTQYF. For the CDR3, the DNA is TGTGCCAGCAGTTACGGGGGGAGGCAGACCCAGTACTTC.

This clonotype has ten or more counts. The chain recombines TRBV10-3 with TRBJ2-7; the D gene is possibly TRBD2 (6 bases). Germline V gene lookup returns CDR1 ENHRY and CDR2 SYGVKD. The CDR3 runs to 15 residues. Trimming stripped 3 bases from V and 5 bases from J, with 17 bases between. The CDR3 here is CAISDPGRGSDEQYF. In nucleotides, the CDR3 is TGTGCCATCAGTGATCCTGGGCGGGGTTCGGACGAGCAGTACTTC.

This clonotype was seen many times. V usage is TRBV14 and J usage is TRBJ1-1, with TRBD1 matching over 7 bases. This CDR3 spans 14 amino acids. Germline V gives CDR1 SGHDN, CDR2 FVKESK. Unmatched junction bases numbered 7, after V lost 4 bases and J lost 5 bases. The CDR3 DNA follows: TGTGCCAGCAGCCCCCGACAGGGAGGAACTGAAGCTTTCTTT. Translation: CASSPRQGGTEAFF. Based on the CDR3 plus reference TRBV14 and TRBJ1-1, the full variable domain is EAGVTQFPSHSVIEKGQTVTLRCDPISGHDNLYWYRRVMGKEIKFLLHFVKESKQDESGMPNNRFLAERTGGTYSTLKVQPAELEDSGVYFCASSPRQGGTEAFFGQGTRLTVV.

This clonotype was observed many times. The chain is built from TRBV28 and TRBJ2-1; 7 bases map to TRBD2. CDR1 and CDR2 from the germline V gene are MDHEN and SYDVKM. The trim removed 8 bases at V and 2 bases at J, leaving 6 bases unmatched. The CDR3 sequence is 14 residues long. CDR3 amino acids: CASGGGVTYNEQFF. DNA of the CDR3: TGTGCCAGCGGGGGGGGAGTCACCTACAATGAGCAGTTCTTC.

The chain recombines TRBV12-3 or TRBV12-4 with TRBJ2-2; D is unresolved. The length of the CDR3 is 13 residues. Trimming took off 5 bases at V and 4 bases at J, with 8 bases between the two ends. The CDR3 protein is CASSNDITGELFF. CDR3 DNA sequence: TGTGCCAGCAGTAATGACATCACCGGGGAGCTGTTTTTT.

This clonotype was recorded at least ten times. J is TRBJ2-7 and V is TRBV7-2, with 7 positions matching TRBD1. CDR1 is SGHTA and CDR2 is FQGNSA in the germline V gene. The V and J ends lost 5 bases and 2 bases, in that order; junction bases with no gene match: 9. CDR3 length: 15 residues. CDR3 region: CASSIRDSGTYEQYF. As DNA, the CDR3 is TGTGCCAGCAGCATCAGGGACAGTGGAACCTACGAGCAGTACTTC.

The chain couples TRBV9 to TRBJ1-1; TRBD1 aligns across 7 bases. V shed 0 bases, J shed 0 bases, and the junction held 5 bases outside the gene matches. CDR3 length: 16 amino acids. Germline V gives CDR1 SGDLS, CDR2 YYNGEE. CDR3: CASSVGTGSVNTEAFF. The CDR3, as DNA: TGTGCCAGCAGCGTAGGGACAGGCTCGGTGAACACTGAAGCTTTCTTT.

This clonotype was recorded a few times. CDR3 sequence reads: CASSPYQTAAEQYF. Written as DNA, the CDR3 is TGCGCCAGCAGCCCCTATCAAACCGCTGCCGAGCAGTACTTC. The V and J genes are TRBV5-1 and TRBJ2-7, with D hard to call. The germline CDR1 and CDR2 sequences are SGHRS and YFSETQ. Deletions cut 4 bases from V and 6 bases from J, with 17 bases between. This CDR3 has 14 residues.

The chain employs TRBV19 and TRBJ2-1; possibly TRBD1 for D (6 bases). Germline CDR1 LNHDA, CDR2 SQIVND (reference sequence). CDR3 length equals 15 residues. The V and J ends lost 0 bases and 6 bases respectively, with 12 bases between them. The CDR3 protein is CASSIEAGVRNEQFF. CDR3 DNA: TGTGCCAGTAGTATAGAGGCAGGGGTGCGCAATGAGCAGTTCTTC.

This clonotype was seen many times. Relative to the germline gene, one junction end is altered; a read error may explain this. The CDR3 coding sequence is TGTGCTAGCAGCTTAGGGCTGAGAAATGAGCAGTTCTTC. This gives the protein CASSLGLRNEQFF. This rearrangement joins TRBV7-6 to TRBJ2-1, with no clear D. CDR3 size: 13 residues. Germline V gene sequence: CDR1 SGHVS, CDR2 FNYEAQ.

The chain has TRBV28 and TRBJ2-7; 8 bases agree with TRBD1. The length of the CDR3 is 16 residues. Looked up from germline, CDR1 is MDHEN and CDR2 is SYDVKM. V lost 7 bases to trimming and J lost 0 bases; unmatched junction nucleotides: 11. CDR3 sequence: CASTRRGQGASYEQYF. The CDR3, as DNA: TGTGCCAGCACCCGCCGAGGGCAGGGGGCCTCCTACGAGCAGTACTTC.

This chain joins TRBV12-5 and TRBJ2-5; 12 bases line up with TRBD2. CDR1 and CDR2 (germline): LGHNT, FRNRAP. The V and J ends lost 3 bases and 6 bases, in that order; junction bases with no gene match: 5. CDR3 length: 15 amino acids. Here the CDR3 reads CASGLRLAGVKTQYF. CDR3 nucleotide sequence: TGTGCTAGTGGTTTACGACTAGCGGGGGTCAAGACCCAGTACTTC.

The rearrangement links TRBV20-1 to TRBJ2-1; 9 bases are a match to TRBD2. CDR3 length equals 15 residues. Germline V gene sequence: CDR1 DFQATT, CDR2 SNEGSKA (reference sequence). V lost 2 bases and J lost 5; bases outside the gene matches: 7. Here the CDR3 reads CSARLLAGVNNEQFF. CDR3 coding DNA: TGCAGTGCTAGATTGTTAGCGGGAGTGAACAATGAGCAGTTCTTC.

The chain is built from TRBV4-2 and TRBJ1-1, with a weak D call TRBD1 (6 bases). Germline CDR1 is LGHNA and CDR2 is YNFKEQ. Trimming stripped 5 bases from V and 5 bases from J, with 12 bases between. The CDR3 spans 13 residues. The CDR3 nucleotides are TGTGCCAGCAGCAAGCTAGGGGGGACTGAAGCTTTCTTT. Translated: CASSKLGGTEAFF.

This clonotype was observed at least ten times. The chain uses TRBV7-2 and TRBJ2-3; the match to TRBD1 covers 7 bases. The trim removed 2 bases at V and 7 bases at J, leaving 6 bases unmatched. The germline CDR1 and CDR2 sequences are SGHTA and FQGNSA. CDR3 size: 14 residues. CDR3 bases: TGTGCCAGCAGCTTATCGACAGGGTCAAATACGCAGTATTTT. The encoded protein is CASSLSTGSNTQYF.

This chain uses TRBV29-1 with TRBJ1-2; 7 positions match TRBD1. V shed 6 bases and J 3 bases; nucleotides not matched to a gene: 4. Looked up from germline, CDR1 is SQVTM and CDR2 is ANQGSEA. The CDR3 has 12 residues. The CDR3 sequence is CSVLRGDYGYTF. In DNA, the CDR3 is TGCAGCGTCCTCAGGGGGGACTATGGCTACACCTTC.

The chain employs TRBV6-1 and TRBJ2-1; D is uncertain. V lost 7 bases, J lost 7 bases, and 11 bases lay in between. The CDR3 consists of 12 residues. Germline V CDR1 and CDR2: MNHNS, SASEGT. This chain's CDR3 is CASTPLGNEQFF. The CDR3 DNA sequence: TGTGCCAGCACCCCTTTGGGAAATGAGCAGTTCTTC.

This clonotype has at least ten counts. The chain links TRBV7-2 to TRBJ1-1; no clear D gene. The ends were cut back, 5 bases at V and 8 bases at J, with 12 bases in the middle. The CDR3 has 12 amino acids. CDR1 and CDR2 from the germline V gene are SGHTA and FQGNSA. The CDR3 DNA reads TGTGCCAGCAGCCCAAGGTTCAGGGAAGCTTTCTTT. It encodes CASSPRFREAFF.

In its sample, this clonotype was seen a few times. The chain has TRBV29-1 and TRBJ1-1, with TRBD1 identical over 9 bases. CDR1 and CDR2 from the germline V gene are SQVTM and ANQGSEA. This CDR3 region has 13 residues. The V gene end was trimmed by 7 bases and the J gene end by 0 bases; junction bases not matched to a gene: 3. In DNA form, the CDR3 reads TGCAGCGCAGGGACAGGGTTGAACACTGAAGCTTTCTTT. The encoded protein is CSAGTGLNTEAFF. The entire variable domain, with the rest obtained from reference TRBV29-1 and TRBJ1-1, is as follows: SAVISQKPSRDICQRGTSLTIQCQVDSQVTMMFWYRQQPGQSLTLIATANQGSEATYESGFVIDKFPISRPNLTFSTLTVSNMSPEDSSIYLCSAGTGLNTEAFFGQGTRLTVV.

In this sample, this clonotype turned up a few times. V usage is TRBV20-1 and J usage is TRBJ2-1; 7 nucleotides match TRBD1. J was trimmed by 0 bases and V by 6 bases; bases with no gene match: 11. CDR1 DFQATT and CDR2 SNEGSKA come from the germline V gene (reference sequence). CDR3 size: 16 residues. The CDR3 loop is CSAPSTTGASYNEQFF. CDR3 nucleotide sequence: TGCAGTGCGCCCTCGACTACAGGGGCCTCCTACAATGAGCAGTTCTTC.

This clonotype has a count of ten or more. CDR3 nucleotide sequence: TGTGCCAGCAGCATCGGGACTTCCAACACTGAAGCTTTCTTT. It codes for CASSIGTSNTEAFF. V gene TRBV7-3 combines with J gene TRBJ1-1; TRBD1 might be the D (5 bases). CDR3 length: 14 amino acids. V was trimmed by 5 bases and J by 2 bases, leaving 12 bases between them. Looked up from germline, CDR1 is SGHTA and CDR2 is FQGTGA.

The CDR3 nucleotides read TGTGCCAGCAGTGACTCGGGAGGGAGCTCCTACAATGAGCAGTTCTTC. This gives the protein CASSDSGGSSYNEQFF. The chain uses TRBV6-4 and TRBJ2-1, with 7 bases identical to TRBD2. This CDR3 is 16 amino acids long. The junction had 2 bases not matched to a gene; V was cut back by 0 bases and J by 0 bases. Germline lookup yields CDR1 MRHNA and CDR2 SNTAGT.

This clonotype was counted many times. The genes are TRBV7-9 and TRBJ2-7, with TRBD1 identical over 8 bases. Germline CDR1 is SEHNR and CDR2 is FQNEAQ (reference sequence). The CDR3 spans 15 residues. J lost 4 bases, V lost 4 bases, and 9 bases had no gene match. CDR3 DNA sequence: TGTGCCAGCAGCTGGCCCGGGACAGGCGGTTACGAGCAGTACTTC. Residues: CASSWPGTGGYEQYF.

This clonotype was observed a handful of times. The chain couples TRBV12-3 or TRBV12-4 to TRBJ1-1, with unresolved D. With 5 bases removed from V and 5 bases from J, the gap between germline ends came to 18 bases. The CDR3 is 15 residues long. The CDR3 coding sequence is TGTGCCAGCAGTCTGACCGGGAATTGGAGGACTGAAGCTTTCTTT. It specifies CASSLTGNWRTEAFF.

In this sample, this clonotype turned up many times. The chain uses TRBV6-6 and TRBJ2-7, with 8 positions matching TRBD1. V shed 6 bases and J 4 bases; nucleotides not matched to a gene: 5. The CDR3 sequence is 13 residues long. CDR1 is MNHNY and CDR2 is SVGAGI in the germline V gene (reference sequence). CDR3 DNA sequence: TGTGCCAGCAGAATTGGACAGGGTTACGAGCAGTACTTC. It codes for CASRIGQGYEQYF.

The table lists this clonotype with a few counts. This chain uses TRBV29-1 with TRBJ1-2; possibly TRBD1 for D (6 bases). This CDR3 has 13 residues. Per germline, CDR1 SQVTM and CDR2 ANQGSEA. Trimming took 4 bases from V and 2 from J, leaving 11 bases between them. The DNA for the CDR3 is TGCAGCGTTGGTGTGGGGACAAACTATGGCTACACCTTC. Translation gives CSVGVGTNYGYTF.

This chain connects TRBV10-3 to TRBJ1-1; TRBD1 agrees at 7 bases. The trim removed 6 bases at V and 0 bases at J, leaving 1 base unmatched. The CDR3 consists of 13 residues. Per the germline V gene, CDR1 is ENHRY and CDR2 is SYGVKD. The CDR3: CAISQGVNTEAFF. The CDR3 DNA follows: TGTGCCATCAGCCAGGGGGTGAACACTGAAGCTTTCTTT.

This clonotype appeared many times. The CDR3 loop reads CASSDRAKTFGELFF. Here the CDR3 DNA reads TGTGCCAGCAGTGACAGGGCGAAAACATTCGGGGAGCTGTTTTTT. The V gene is TRBV11-1, the J gene TRBJ2-2; 7 bases agree with TRBD1. V gave up 6 bases and J gave up 7 bases; unmatched junction bases: 11. CDR1 SGHAT and CDR2 FQDESV come from the germline V gene (reference sequence). The CDR3 has 15 amino acids.

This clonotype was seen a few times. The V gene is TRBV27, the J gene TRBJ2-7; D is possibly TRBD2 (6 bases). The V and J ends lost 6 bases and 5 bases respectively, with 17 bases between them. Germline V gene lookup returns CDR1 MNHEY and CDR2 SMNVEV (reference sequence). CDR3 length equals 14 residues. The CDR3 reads CASSVGGARDEQYF. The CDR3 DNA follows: TGTGCCAGCAGCGTAGGAGGGGCCAGGGACGAGCAGTACTTC.

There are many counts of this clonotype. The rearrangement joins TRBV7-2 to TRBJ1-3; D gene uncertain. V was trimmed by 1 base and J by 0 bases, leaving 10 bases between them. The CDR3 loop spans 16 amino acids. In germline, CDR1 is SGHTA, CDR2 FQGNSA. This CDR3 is CASSLEGILSGNTIYF. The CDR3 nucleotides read TGTGCCAGCAGCTTAGAAGGGATTCTCTCTGGAAACACCATATATTTT.